These T cell receptor beta chains were read from a single sample in a study of cytomegalovirus exposure and HLA in healthy donors. Measured with immunoSEQ multiplex PCR; TCRdb has only the in-frame clones, and not every one. The sample lists about 130,000 clones; around 69% were seen once. Source material: PBMCs. Source of these receptors: a human donor in good health. Each CDR3 is given with its conserved first and last residue. A D gene is named only where the DNA matches it firmly. A clone size is listed for some rows: how often the clone was seen (once, few, many), or a class if it is expanded.

v_gene	d_gene	j_gene	abundance	CDR3aa	CDR3nt
TRBV11-2	.	TRBJ2-4	.	CASSLLPRRGGNKNIQYF	TGTGCCAGCAGCTTACTCCCACGGAGGGGCGGGAACAAAAACATTCAGTACTTC
TRBV5-1	.	TRBJ2-4	.	CASALSQGRGNIQYF	TGCGCCAGCGCTCTATCCCAGGGCCGGGGGAACATTCAGTACTTC
TRBV6-1	TRBD2	TRBJ2-4	few	CASSLRLAGGNIQYF	TGTGCCAGCAGCCTACGCCTAGCGGGGGGAAACATTCAGTACTTC
TRBV7-2	.	TRBJ1-1	.	CASSSLQREAFF	TGTGCCAGCAGCTCGTTACAGAGAGAAGCTTTCTTT
TRBV18	TRBD2	TRBJ2-5	.	CASSLGTSGVSQYF	TGTGCCAGCTCACTGGGGACTAGCGGGGTGTCCCAGTACTTC
TRBV19	.	TRBJ2-2	.	CASRKQANTGELFF	TGTGCCAGTAGGAAACAGGCGAACACCGGGGAGCTGTTTTTT
TRBV27	.	TRBJ1-2	.	CASSPDRRGGSLGYTF	TGTGCCAGCAGCCCAGACAGAAGGGGAGGGAGTTTAGGCTACACCTTC
TRBV2	TRBD1	TRBJ2-3	.	CASRENRGDTDTQYF	TGTGCCAGCAGGGAAAACAGGGGGGACACAGATACGCAGTATTTT
TRBV19	.	TRBJ1-6	.	CASKPDGGTYSPLHF	TGTGCCAGCAAACCGGACGGAGGGACCTATTCACCCCTCCACTTT
TRBV7-2	TRBD2	TRBJ2-7	.	CASSLTTGGLAGYEQYF	TGTGCCAGCAGCTTAACGACGGGGGGGCTAGCGGGATACGAGCAGTACTTC
TRBV2	TRBD1	TRBJ2-5	.	CASHRTGTGVETQYF	TGTGCCAGCCACCGCACAGGGACAGGGGTAGAGACCCAGTACTTC
TRBV30	.	TRBJ2-7	once	CAWSPSRRASESDEQYF	TGTGCCTGGAGTCCCTCGAGGAGGGCCTCGGAGTCCGACGAGCAGTACTTC
TRBV27	TRBD1	TRBJ1-2	once	CASSSLVRGANYGYTF	TGTGCCAGTAGTTCCCTCGTCAGGGGGGCTAACTATGGCTACACCTTC
TRBV6-1	TRBD2	TRBJ2-7	.	CASSDEAGVSYEQYF	TGTGCCAGCAGTGACGAAGCGGGGGTCTCCTACGAGCAGTACTTC
TRBV27	.	TRBJ1-4	.	CASSFGADRSTNEKLFF	TGTGCCAGCAGTTTTGGGGCCGACAGGTCAACTAATGAAAAACTGTTTTTT
TRBV4-3	TRBD1	TRBJ2-1	.	CASSQLGQGNEQFF	TGCGCCAGCAGCCAATTGGGACAGGGAAACGAGCAGTTCTTC
TRBV28	TRBD1	TRBJ2-7	.	CASSRAGGTGWHYEQYF	TGTGCCAGCAGTCGTGCCGGGGGGACAGGGTGGCACTACGAGCAGTACTTC
TRBV29-1	.	TRBJ2-3	.	CSAGDSGTQYF	TGCAGCGCGGGGGACAGTGGTACGCAGTATTTT
TRBV7-6	.	TRBJ2-7	once	CTSSLGQGTSYEQYF	TGTACCAGCAGCTTAGGCCAGGGGACCTCCTACGAGCAGTACTTC
TRBV27	TRBD2	TRBJ2-3	.	CASSPPHRLAGDTDTQYF	TGTGCCAGCAGTCCCCCCCACCGACTAGCGGGAGACACAGATACGCAGTATTTT
TRBV28	.	TRBJ1-3	few	CASNNNQWSGNTIYF	TGTGCCAGCAACAATAACCAGTGGTCTGGAAACACCATATATTTT
TRBV7-2	TRBD2	TRBJ2-1	.	CASSTLAGGGNEQFF	TGTGCCAGCAGCACACTAGCGGGAGGGGGCAATGAGCAGTTCTTC
TRBV9	.	TRBJ1-1	.	CASSRGTEAFF	TGTGCCAGCAGCAGAGGAACTGAAGCTTTCTTT
TRBV9	TRBD2	TRBJ2-7	.	CASSVEAGGPFEQYF	TGTGCCAGCAGCGTAGAGGCGGGAGGTCCGTTCGAGCAGTACTTC
TRBV6-5	.	TRBJ2-7	.	CASSYSPFPSSEQYF	TGTGCCAGCAGTTACTCGCCCTTTCCCTCTTCCGAGCAGTACTTC
TRBV5-1	TRBD1	TRBJ1-5	.	CASSFTTGGGQPQHF	TGCGCCAGCAGCTTTACCACAGGGGGCGGTCAGCCCCAGCATTTT
TRBV7-9	.	TRBJ2-1	.	CASSPVAGNEQFF	TGTGCCAGCAGCCCAGTGGCGGGGAATGAGCAGTTCTTC
TRBV7-3	.	TRBJ2-1	few	CASSLGGLTYNEQFF	TGTGCCAGCAGCTTAGGGGGCCTGACTTACAATGAGCAGTTCTTC
TRBV11-2	TRBD1	TRBJ1-2	.	CASSLKRTGSGWANYGYTF	TGTGCCAGCAGCTTAAAACGGACAGGGAGCGGATGGGCTAACTATGGCTACACCTTC
TRBV28	.	TRBJ1-3	.	CASSFRGSSGNTIYF	TGTGCCAGCAGTTTTAGAGGCAGCTCTGGAAACACCATATATTTT
TRBV5-4	TRBD2	TRBJ2-3	.	CASSYQRGDTQYF	TGTGCCAGCAGCTACCAGCGGGGAGATACGCAGTATTTT
TRBV19	TRBD1	TRBJ1-6	.	CASTPTGIHSPLHF	TGTGCCAGTACCCCGACAGGGATTCATTCACCCCTCCACTTT
TRBV7-3	TRBD1	TRBJ2-2	.	CASSLTGGSTGELFF	TGTGCCAGCAGCTTGACAGGGGGGAGCACCGGGGAGCTGTTTTTT
TRBV18	TRBD1	TRBJ1-4	.	CASSPPRDRQEKLFF	TGTGCCAGCTCACCACCCAGGGACAGACAGGAAAAACTGTTTTTT
TRBV7-2	TRBD1	TRBJ1-1	.	CASSLWDRGGSQAFF	TGTGCCAGCAGCTTATGGGACAGGGGTGGTAGTCAAGCTTTCTTT
TRBV30	.	TRBJ2-2	.	CAWSRLGSNTGELFF	TGTGCCTGGAGTCGGTTAGGGAGTAACACCGGGGAGCTGTTTTTT
TRBV5-5	.	TRBJ1-1	.	CASSSRPTGLGTEAFF	TGTGCCAGCAGCTCAAGACCGACAGGATTAGGCACTGAAGCTTTCTTT
TRBV5-5	TRBD1	TRBJ1-3	once	CASSFDSQGASSGNTIYF	TGTGCCAGCAGCTTTGATAGCCAGGGGGCATCTTCTGGAAACACCATATATTTT
TRBV7-9	.	TRBJ2-7	.	CSSSQTDRAYEQYF	TGTTCCAGCAGCCAAACGGACAGAGCCTACGAGCAGTACTTC
TRBV18	.	TRBJ1-2	.	CASSPFRDTNYGYTF	TGTGCCAGCTCACCCTTTCGGGACACGAACTATGGCTACACCTTC
TRBV4-1	.	TRBJ1-1	few	CASSQEASGVWNTEAFF	TGCGCCAGCAGCCAAGAAGCCTCAGGGGTGTGGAACACTGAAGCTTTCTTT
TRBV2	TRBD2	TRBJ2-3	.	CASRRLAGGGTDTQYF	TGTGCCAGCAGGAGACTAGCGGGAGGCGGCACAGATACGCAGTATTTT
TRBV6-1	TRBD1	TRBJ1-5	.	CAIGTGQPQHF	TGTGCCATCGGGACAGGTCAGCCCCAGCATTTT
TRBV7-2	TRBD2	TRBJ2-7	.	CASSSGARGLAFEQYF	TGTGCCAGCAGCTCCGGGGCCCGGGGACTAGCGTTCGAGCAGTACTTC
TRBV28	TRBD2	TRBJ2-1	few	CASSVTSGSSYNEQFF	TGTGCCAGCAGTGTTACTAGCGGTAGCTCCTACAATGAGCAGTTCTTC
TRBV29-1	.	TRBJ1-1	few	CSVGRATNTEAFF	TGCAGCGTTGGGAGGGCTACGAACACTGAAGCTTTCTTT
TRBV6-6	.	TRBJ2-3	.	CASSPQGPDTQYF	TGTGCCAGCAGTCCCCAGGGTCCAGATACGCAGTATTTT
TRBV5-4	.	TRBJ1-1	.	CASSSQTTSRILNTEAFF	TGTGCCAGCAGCTCCCAGACTACCTCTCGCATATTGAACACTGAAGCTTTCTTT
TRBV28	.	TRBJ2-4	.	CASSLSTLAKNIQYF	TGTGCCAGCAGTCTATCGACTCTAGCCAAAAACATTCAGTACTTC